This T cell receptor (beta chain) was sequenced during a study of blood T cells in healthy people across ages (dated by TCRdb to 2015 to 2017). Describing the broader study: In model experiments, template switching captured roughly one uniquely barcoded TCR beta cDNA molecule for every two T cells. The donors were divided into four age groups: young (average around 15 years), middle-aged (about 39), aged (roughly 60) and long-lived (around 80). To track age-related changes in TCR beta repertoire diversity, the study relied on deep sequencing normalized with unique cDNA molecular identifiers. To avoid experimental bias, donors of different ages were distributed randomly across sequencing lanes. The study analyzed two additional independent replicas of 1 million unique cDNA reads from the same blood draw for two donors, one aged 18 to 30 and one aged 80 or older.

As concerns this clonotype: Its antigen is not yet known. The record has no base qualities; no much larger clone is one base away.

V drops 0 bases and J drops 3 bases, leaving 12 bases in between. The CDR3 numbers 15 residues from cysteine through phenylalanine. The DNA shown is the 45-base CDR3, in frame from base 1. Based on the germline V gene, the CDR1 and CDR2 sequences are LGHNA and YSLEER. Libraries were built with 5' RACE. Instrument on record: Illumina HiSeq 2500. A second about 7 to 11 cycle PCR used a sample-barcoded 5' primer and a J-beta primer mix. A template-switch 5' adaptor carrying 12 random nucleotides introduced a unique molecular identifier onto each TCR beta cDNA molecule. Each sample yielded at least 3 million CDR3-containing paired-end reads. The Mint cDNA synthesis kit, primed by a TRBC-specific oligonucleotide, was used to synthesize first-strand cDNA from all RNA. Following uracil-DNA glycosylase treatment, all cDNA underwent a first 18-cycle PCR with the universal primers M1SS and BC2_uni_R. The paper's data handling went like this. Each sample was normalized by randomly selecting 1 million high-quality reads, each carrying a distinct molecular identifier. Reads with shared molecular identifiers were discarded instead of being binned into consensus sequences. MiTCR, set to a Q25 quality threshold and the strictest error-elimination algorithm, was used for CDR3 identification, clonotype clustering and error correction. A nonparametric unseen species model using Euler transformation provided a lower-bound estimate of total TCR beta diversity. Starting from the raw public reads, TCRdb applied fastp trimming at Q25, assembled clones with MiXCR and retained in-frame beta chains. A single entry per CDR3 protein holds the most common genes and DNA from its merged rows. It is TCRdb's table, rather than the study itself, that gives the V and J calls and clone size. The sample table contains nearly 1 million distinct CDR3 sequences; only one count was recorded for 45% to 60% of them. The leading ten clones occupy around 21% of the sample.

Systemically healthy Caucasian individuals from Russia, approximately 39 in total and aged about 6 to 95 years, were included as donors. Roughly 10 milliliters of peripheral blood were drawn from each donor into EDTA-treated Vacutainer tubes. Ficoll-Paque density-gradient centrifugation was used to isolate PBMCs, with at least 7 million per sample. Total RNA was extracted from PBMCs with Trizol reagent, with at least 6 micrograms obtained per sample. The percentages of naive CD45RAhigh/CD27high T cells were determined by flow cytometry on a PBMC aliquot from every donor. General conclusions and limits of the study: Because donor CMV infection status was unknown, age-related changes in expanded clonotypes were potentially confounded. As age increased, observed TCR beta diversity per million T cells dropped in a roughly linear way, and a significant reduction was already evident by age about 36. Estimates of total diversity based on one million sequenced T cells were regarded as lower bounds and as underestimates. Observed TCR beta diversity correlated strongly with the percentage of naive T cells measured by flow cytometry. Because profiling used bulk unsorted PBMCs, naive and antigen-experienced compartments could not be compared conclusively. Compared with the aged group, the long-lived group had more naive CD4+ T cells, fewer expanded clones and increased TCR diversity, suggesting age selection.

This TCR was recovered from a woman aged 55-75 years in good health. Sequences were obtained from blood. The chain employs TRBV4-3 and TRBJ2-7; the D gene is perhaps TRBD2, on 5 matching bases. The CDR3 protein: CASSQDSLAGYEQYF. The nucleotide sequence is TGCGCCAGCAGCCAAGATTCTCTAGCTGGCTACGAGCAGTACTTC.